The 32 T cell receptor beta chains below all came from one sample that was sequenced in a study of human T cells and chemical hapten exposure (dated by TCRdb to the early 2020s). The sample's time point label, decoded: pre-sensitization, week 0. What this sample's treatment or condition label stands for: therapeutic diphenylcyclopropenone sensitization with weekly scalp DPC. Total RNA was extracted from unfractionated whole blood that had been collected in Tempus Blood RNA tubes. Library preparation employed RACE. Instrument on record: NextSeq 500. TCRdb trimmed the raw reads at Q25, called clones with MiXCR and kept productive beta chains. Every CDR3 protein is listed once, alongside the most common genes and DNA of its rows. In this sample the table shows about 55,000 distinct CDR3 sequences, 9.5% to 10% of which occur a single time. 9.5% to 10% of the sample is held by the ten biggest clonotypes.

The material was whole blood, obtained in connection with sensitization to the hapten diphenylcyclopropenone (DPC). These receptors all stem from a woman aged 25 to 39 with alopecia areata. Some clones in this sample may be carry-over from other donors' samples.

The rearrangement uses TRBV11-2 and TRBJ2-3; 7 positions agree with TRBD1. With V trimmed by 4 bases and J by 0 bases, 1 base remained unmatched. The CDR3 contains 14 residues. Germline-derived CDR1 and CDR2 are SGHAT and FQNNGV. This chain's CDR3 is CASSSDRSTDTQYF. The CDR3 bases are TGTGCCAGCAGCTCGGACAGGAGCACAGATACGCAGTATTTT.

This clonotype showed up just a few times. CDR3 in DNA: TGCGCCAGCAGCGGTGGACAGGGGGCAAGCACAGATACGCAGTATTTT. As protein: CASSGGQGASTDTQYF. This chain uses TRBV5-1 with TRBJ2-3; 11 positions agree with TRBD1. The CDR3 is made up of 16 amino acids. Germline-derived CDR1 and CDR2 are SGHRS and YFSETQ. J was trimmed by 0 bases and V by 4 bases; bases with no gene match: 4. The whole variable domain, filled in from reference TRBV5-1 and TRBJ2-3, reads KAGVTQTPRYLIKTRGQQVTLSCSPISGHRSVSWYQQTPGQGLQFLFEYFSETQRNKGNFPGRFSGRQFSNSRSEMNVSTLELGDSALYLCASSGGQGASTDTQYFGPGTRLTVL.

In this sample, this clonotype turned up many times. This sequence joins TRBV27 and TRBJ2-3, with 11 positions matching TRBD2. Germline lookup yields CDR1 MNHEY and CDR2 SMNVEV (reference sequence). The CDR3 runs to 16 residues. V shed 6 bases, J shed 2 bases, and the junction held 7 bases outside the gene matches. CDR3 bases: TGTGCCAGCAGGGTAGGACTAGCGGGCACCACAGATACGCAGTATTTT. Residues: CASRVGLAGTTDTQYF.

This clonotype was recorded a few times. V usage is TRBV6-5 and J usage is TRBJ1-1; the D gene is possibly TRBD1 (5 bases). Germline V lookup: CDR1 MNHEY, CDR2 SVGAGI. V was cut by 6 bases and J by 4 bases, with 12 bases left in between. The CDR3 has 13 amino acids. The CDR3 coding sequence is TGTGCCAGCAGGTCAACAGGACGCACTGAAGCTTTCTTT. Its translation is CASRSTGRTEAFF.

In DNA form, the CDR3 reads TGTGCCAGCAGACGGACCCATCGGGATCAGCCCCAGCATTTT. Residues: CASRRTHRDQPQHF. The chain has TRBV6-2 or TRBV6-3 and TRBJ1-5; D is undetermined. The CDR3 covers 14 residues. Between the trimmed V and J ends, which lost 6 bases and 5 bases, there was a span of 14 bases. Germline V CDR1 and CDR2: MNHEY, SVGEGT.

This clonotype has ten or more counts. The CDR3 sequence is CASSPGGQGTNYGYTF. The CDR3 DNA sequence: TGTGCCAGCAGCCCGGGAGGACAGGGCACTAACTATGGCTACACCTTC. The chain carries TRBV7-8 and TRBJ1-2; the match to TRBD1 covers 8 bases. V shed 5 bases, J shed 0 bases, and the junction held 8 bases outside the gene matches. The CDR3 is 16 amino acids. CDR1 and CDR2 (germline): SGHVS, FQNEAQ.

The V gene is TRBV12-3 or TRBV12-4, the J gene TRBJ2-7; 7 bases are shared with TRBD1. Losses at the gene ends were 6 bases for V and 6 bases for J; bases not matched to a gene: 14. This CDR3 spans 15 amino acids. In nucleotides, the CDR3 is TGTGCCAGCAGCTCCAACAGACAGGGAAGTCGCGAGCAGTACTTC. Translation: CASSSNRQGSREQYF.

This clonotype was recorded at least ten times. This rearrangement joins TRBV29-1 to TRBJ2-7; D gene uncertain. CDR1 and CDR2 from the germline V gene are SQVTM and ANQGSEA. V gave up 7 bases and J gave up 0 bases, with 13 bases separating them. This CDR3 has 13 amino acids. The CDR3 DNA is TGCAGCGCCAGGATCGTTAGCTCCTACGAGCAGTACTTC. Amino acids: CSARIVSSYEQYF.

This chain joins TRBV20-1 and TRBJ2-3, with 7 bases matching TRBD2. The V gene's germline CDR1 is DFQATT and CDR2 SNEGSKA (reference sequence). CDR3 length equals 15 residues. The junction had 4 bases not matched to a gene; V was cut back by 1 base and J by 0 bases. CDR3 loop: CSARGAGTSTDTQYF. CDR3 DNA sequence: TGCAGTGCTAGAGGAGCGGGGACTAGCACAGATACGCAGTATTTT.

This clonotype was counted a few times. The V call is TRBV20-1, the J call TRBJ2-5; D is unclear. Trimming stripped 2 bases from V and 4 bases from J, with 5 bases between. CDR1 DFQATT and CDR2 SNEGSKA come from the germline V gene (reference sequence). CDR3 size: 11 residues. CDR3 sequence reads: CSARMGETQYF. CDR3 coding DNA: TGCAGTGCTAGAATGGGAGAGACCCAGTACTTC.

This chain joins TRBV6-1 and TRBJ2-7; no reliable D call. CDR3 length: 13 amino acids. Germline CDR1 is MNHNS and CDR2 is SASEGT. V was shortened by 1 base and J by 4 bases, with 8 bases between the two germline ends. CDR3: CASSEVEEYEQYF. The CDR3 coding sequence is TGTGCCAGCAGTGAAGTAGAGGAATACGAGCAGTACTTC.

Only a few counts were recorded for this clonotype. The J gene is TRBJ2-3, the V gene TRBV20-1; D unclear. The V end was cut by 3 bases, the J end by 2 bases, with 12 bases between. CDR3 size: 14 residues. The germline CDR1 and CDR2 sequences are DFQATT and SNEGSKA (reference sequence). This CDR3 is CSARTTGVTDTQYF. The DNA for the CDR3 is TGCAGTGCTAGGACGACTGGTGTCACAGATACGCAGTATTTT.

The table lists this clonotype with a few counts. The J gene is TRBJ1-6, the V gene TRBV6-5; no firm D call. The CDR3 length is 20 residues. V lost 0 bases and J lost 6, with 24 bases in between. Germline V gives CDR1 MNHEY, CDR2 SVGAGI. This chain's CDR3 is CASSYSSRTIFPGSNSPLHF. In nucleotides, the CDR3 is TGTGCCAGCAGTTACTCGTCTAGAACGATTTTCCCGGGGAGTAATTCACCCCTCCACTTT.

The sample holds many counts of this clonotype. CDR3 sequence (DNA): TGTGCCAGCAGTGACAGGGGTACGACCGGGGAGCTGTTTTTT. It encodes CASSDRGTTGELFF. The chain couples TRBV2 to TRBJ2-2; a possible D gene is TRBD1 (6 bases). Trimming left V 3 bases short and J 5 bases short, with 10 bases between. This CDR3 contains 14 residues. Looked up from germline, CDR1 is SNHLY and CDR2 is FYNNEI.

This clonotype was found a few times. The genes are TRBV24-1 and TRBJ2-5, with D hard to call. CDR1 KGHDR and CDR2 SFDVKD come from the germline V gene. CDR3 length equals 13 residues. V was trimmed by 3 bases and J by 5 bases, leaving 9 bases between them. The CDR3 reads CATSDRSRETQYF. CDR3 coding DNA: TGTGCCACCAGTGATAGGAGCAGGGAGACCCAGTACTTC.

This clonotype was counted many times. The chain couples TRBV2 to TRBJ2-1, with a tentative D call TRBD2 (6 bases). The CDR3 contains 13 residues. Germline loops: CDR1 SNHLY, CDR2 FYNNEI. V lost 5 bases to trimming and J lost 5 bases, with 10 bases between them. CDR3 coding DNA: TGTGCCAGCAGTCTTAGCGGTAACAATGAGCAGTTCTTC. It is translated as CASSLSGNNEQFF.

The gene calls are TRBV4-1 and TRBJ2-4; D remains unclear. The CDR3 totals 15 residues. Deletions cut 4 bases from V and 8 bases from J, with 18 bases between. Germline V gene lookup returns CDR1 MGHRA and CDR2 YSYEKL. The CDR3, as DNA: TGCGCCAGCAGCCCCTCCGGATCCCGTAGGGACATTCAGTACTTC. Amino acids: CASSPSGSRRDIQYF.

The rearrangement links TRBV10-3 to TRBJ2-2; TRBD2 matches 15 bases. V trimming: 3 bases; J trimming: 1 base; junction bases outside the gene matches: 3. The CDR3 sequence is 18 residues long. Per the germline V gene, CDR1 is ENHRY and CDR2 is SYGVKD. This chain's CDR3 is CAISEPGLAGGNTGELFF. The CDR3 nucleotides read TGTGCCATCAGTGAACCGGGACTAGCGGGGGGGAACACCGGGGAGCTGTTTTTT.

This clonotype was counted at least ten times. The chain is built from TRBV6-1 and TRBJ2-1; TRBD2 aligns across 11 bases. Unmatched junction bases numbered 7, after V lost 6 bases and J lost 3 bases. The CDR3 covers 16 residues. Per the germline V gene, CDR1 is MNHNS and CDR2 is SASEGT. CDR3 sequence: CASSGLTSGGYNEQFF. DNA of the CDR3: TGTGCCAGCAGCGGCCTCACTAGCGGGGGCTACAATGAGCAGTTCTTC.

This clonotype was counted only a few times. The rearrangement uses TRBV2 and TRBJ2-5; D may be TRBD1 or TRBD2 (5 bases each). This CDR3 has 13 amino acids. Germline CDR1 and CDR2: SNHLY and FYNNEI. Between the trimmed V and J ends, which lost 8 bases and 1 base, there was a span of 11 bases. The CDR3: CASVRDAQETQYF. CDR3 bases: TGTGCCAGCGTCCGGGACGCCCAAGAGACCCAGTACTTC. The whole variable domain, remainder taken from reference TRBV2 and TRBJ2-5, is EPEVTQTPSHQVTQMGQEVILRCVPISNHLYFYWYRQILGQKVEFLVSFYNNEISEKSEIFDDQFSVERPDGSNFTLKIRSTKLEDSAMYFCASVRDAQETQYFGPGTRLLVL.

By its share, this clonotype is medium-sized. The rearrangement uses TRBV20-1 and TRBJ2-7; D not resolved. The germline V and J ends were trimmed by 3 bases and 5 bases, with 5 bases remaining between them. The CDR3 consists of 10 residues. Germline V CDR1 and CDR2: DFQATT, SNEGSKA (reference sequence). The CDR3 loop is CSASQDEQYF. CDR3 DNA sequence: TGCAGTGCTAGTCAGGACGAGCAGTACTTC.

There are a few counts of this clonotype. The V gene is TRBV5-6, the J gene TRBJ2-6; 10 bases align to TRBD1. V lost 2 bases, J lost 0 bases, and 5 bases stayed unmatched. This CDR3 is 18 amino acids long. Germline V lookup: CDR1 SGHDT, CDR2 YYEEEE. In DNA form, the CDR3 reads TGTGCCAGCAGCTTAAGGACAGGGGGGTTCTCTGGGGCCAACGTCCTGACTTTC. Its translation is CASSLRTGGFSGANVLTF.

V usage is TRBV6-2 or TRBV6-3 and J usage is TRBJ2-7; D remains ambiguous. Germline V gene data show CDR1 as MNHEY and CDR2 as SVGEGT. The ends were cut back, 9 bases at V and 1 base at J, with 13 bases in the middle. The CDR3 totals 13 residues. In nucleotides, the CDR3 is TGTGCCAGTATAAAGGCAAGTTCCTACGAGCAGTACTTC. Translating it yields CASIKASSYEQYF.

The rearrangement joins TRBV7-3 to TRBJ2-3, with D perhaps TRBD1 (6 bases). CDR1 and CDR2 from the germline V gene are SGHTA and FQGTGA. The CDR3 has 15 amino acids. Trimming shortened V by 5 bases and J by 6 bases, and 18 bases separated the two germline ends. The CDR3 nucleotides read TGTGCCAGCAGCCTTTCGGCAGGGGATCCCGATACGCAGTATTTT. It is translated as CASSLSAGDPDTQYF.

CDR3 in DNA: TGTGCCAGCAGGCTCGTAGCGGGGGGGAGCACAGATACGCAGTATTTT. It encodes CASRLVAGGSTDTQYF. The chain combines TRBV7-2 with TRBJ2-3; TRBD2 matches 11 bases. The CDR3 spans 16 residues. CDR1 is SGHTA and CDR2 is FQGNSA in the germline V gene. V shed 6 bases, J shed 0 bases, and the junction held 5 bases outside the gene matches.

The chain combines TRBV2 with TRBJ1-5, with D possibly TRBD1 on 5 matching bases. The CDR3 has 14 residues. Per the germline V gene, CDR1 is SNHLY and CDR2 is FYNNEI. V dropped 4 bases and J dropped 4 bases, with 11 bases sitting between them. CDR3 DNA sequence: TGTGCCAGCAGTGGAAGACAGTTGAATCAGCCCCAGCATTTT. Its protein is CASSGRQLNQPQHF.

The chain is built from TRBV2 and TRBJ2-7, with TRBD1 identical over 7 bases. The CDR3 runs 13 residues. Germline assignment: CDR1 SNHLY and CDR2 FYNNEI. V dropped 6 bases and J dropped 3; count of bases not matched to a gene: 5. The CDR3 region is CASRAPGGYEQYF. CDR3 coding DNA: TGTGCCAGCAGAGCGCCAGGGGGCTACGAGCAGTACTTC.

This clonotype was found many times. Written as DNA, the CDR3 is TGCGCCAGCAGCTTAGGCGATCTGCCGGGTCAGCCCCAGCATTTT. Protein: CASSLGDLPGQPQHF. J is TRBJ1-5 and V is TRBV5-1; no firm D call. From germline, CDR1 is SGHRS and CDR2 YFSETQ. The CDR3 is 15 amino acids. V was trimmed by 2 bases and J by 6 bases, leaving 15 bases between them.

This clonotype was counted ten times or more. Written as DNA, the CDR3 is TGCGCCAGCAGCCCAACGGACAGGGGAAGCAATCAGCCCCAGCATTTT. It is translated as CASSPTDRGSNQPQHF. This chain links TRBV4-3 with TRBJ1-5; 9 bases map to TRBD1. Looked up from germline, CDR1 is LGHNA and CDR2 is YSLEER. J lost 1 base, V lost 4 bases, and 5 bases had no gene match. The CDR3 runs 16 residues.

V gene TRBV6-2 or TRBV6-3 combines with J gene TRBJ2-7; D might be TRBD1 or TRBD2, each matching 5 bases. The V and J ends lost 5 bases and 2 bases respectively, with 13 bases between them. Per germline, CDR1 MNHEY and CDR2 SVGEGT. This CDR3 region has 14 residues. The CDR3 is CASSDRDGTYEQYF. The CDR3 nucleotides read TGTGCCAGCAGTGACCGGGACGGAACCTACGAGCAGTACTTC.

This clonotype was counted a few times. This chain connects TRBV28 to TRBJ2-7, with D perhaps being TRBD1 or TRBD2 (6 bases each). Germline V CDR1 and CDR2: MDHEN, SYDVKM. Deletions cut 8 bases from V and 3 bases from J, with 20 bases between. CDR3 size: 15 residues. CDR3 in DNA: TGTGCCAGCGAATCTGGCCGAGGGGGGTTCTACGAGCAGTACTTC. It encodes CASESGRGGFYEQYF.

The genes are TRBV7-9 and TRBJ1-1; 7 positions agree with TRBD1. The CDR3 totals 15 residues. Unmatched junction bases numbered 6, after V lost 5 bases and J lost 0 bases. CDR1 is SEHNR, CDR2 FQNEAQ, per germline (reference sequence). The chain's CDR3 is CASSRQGQMNTEAFF. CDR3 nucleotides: TGTGCCAGCAGCAGACAGGGACAGATGAACACTGAAGCTTTCTTT.